A selection of T cell receptor beta chains follows, all from one sample in a study of OX40 agonist ivuxolimab in advanced cancers. The method was immunoSEQ multiplex PCR; TCRdb's version includes in-frame clones alone and lacks a portion of them. The data contain about 46,000 clones, roughly 80% of them singletons. The input for sequencing was CD4+ or CD8+ T cells sorted from blood, taken in a trial of the OX40 agonist ivuxolimab. Receptors originate from an adult with an advanced solid tumor such as melanoma, head and neck, liver or kidney cancer. The CDR3 runs from the conserved cysteine through the conserved F or W. D genes are given only for firm matches. Size tells how often a clone was seen (once, few, many) or the class of an expanded clone, and some rows leave it out.

j_call	d_call	clone_size	v_call	cdr3_nt	cdr3_aa
TRBJ1-1	NA	NA	TRBV29-1	TGCAGCGTCTTGGGACAACTGAACACTGAAGCTTTCTTT	CSVLGQLNTEAFF
TRBJ2-1	NA	NA	TRBV4-1	TGCGCCAGCAGCCAAGATCACCGGACAGACAACAATGAGCAGTTCTTC	CASSQDHRTDNNEQFF
TRBJ1-2	NA	NA	TRBV6-5	TGTGCCAGCAGTTACGGGGATTTCTATGGCTACACCTTC	CASSYGDFYGYTF
TRBJ2-3	TRBD1	NA	TRBV18	TGTGCCAGCTCACCCGGGACAGGGGGCCCGCGTAGCACAGATACGCAGTATTTT	CASSPGTGGPRSTDTQYF
TRBJ2-7	TRBD2	NA	TRBV2	TGTGCCAGCAGTAGCGGGGGGCCCTACGAGCAGTACTTC	CASSSGGPYEQYF
TRBJ2-1	TRBD2	NA	TRBV6-9	TGTGCCAGCAGTAGACTAGCGGGAGGGTCCAATGAGCAGTTCTTC	CASSRLAGGSNEQFF
TRBJ2-5	TRBD2	NA	TRBV5-1	TGCGCCAGCAGCTTCGGACTAGCGGAGACCCAGTACTTC	CASSFGLAETQYF
TRBJ2-7	NA	NA	TRBV18	TGTGCCAGCTCACCAACAGCGGTATTCTCCTACGAGCAGTACTTC	CASSPTAVFSYEQYF
TRBJ2-7	TRBD2	NA	TRBV6-5	TGTGCCAGCAGACCAAATAGCGGGTCAACCTACGAGCAGTACTTC	CASRPNSGSTYEQYF
TRBJ1-6	TRBD1	few	TRBV7-2	TGTGCCAGCAGCTATTGGACAGGGCCCCTCCACTTT	CASSYWTGPLHF
TRBJ2-2	NA	NA	TRBV5-1	TGCGCCAGCAGCCCCAACGATGGGGGGGAGCTGTTTTTT	CASSPNDGGELFF
TRBJ2-1	TRBD2	NA	TRBV7-6	TGTGCCAGCAGCCTGGGACTAGCGGGCATGAGCTCCTACAATGAGCAGTTCTTC	CASSLGLAGMSSYNEQFF
TRBJ1-2	NA	NA	TRBV21-1	TGTGCCAGCGGACCAAAGATTCCTAACTATGGCTACACCTTC	CASGPKIPNYGYTF
TRBJ2-6	NA	NA	TRBV19	TGTGCCAGTAGTACCGGGGGGCTGGCTGGGGCCAACGTCCTGACTTTC	CASSTGGLAGANVLTF
TRBJ2-7	TRBD1	NA	TRBV4-2	TGTGCCAGCAGCCAGGACAGGGGCGAGCAGTACTTC	CASSQDRGEQYF
TRBJ1-2	NA	NA	TRBV19	TGTGCCAGTAGTATGGGCCTTCCCGGGCACTATGGCTACACCTTC	CASSMGLPGHYGYTF
TRBJ1-5	NA	NA	TRBV6-4	TGTGCCAGCGGACCCGCACCTAGCAATCAGCCCCAGCATTTT	CASGPAPSNQPQHF
TRBJ1-6	TRBD1	NA	TRBV7-9	TGTGCCAGCAGATTGACAGGGGATTCACCCCTCCACTTT	CASRLTGDSPLHF
TRBJ2-3	TRBD2	NA	TRBV7-2	TGTGCCAGCAGCTTGGGGACTAGCGGGAGGGCCCGTACAGATACGCAGTATTTT	CASSLGTSGRARTDTQYF
TRBJ2-7	TRBD1	NA	TRBV18	TGTGCCAGCTCCCCAGCCAGGGGGAGCTCCTACGAGCAGTACTTC	CASSPARGSSYEQYF
TRBJ1-5	NA	NA	TRBV5-1	TGCGCCAGCAGCTTGTCGGGTAATAGCAATCAGCCCCAGCATTTT	CASSLSGNSNQPQHF
TRBJ2-1	TRBD2	NA	TRBV29-1	TGCAGCGTCGTTCCGGGACTAGCGGGGTCTTCCTACAATGAGCAGTTCTTC	CSVVPGLAGSSYNEQFF
TRBJ2-7	TRBD2	NA	TRBV5-1	TGCGCCAGCAGCACCGGCCTCCCGGGCGACGGGAGGTACGAGCAGTACTTC	CASSTGLPGDGRYEQYF
TRBJ2-3	NA	NA	TRBV12-5	TGTGCTAGCTTAACGGGGGGCACAGATACGCAGTATTTT	CASLTGGTDTQYF
TRBJ1-2	NA	NA	TRBV7-8	TGTGCCAGCAGCTTAGATTTTTCAGGGTCCGGCTACACCTTC	CASSLDFSGSGYTF
TRBJ1-3	NA	NA	TRBV6-5	TGTGCCAGCAGTTACTCTGGGGTCTCTGGAAACACCATATATTTT	CASSYSGVSGNTIYF
TRBJ2-1	NA	NA	TRBV15	TGTGCCACCAGCAGAGATAACGGGGCGGGTGAGCAGTTCTTC	CATSRDNGAGEQFF
TRBJ2-1	NA	NA	TRBV12-5	TGTGCTAGTGGTTTGGTGCTGGGGGCCATGTACAATGAGCAGTTCTTC	CASGLVLGAMYNEQFF
TRBJ1-4	NA	NA	TRBV5-1	TGCGCCAGCAGCTTGGAACAGGGAGATGAAAAACTGTTTTTT	CASSLEQGDEKLFF
TRBJ1-5	NA	once	TRBV7-9	TGTGCCAGCAGTCGGGGGCAGGGCGATCAGCCCCAGCATTTT	CASSRGQGDQPQHF
TRBJ1-5	NA	NA	TRBV5-8	TGTGCCAGCAGCTTGGCGGCCAATCAGCCCCAGCATTTT	CASSLAANQPQHF
TRBJ1-1	NA	few	TRBV7-8	TGTGCCAGCAGCTTAGCGCTGCCCGGCACTGAAGCTTTCTTT	CASSLALPGTEAFF
TRBJ2-5	NA	NA	TRBV19	TGTGCCAGTAGTACCACGGGTACGGGGGAGACCCAGTACTTC	CASSTTGTGETQYF
TRBJ1-5	NA	NA	TRBV19	TGTGCCAGTAGTATATTCTCCAGCCCTAGCAATCAGCCCCAGCATTTT	CASSIFSSPSNQPQHF
TRBJ2-5	TRBD1	NA	TRBV28	TGTGCCAGCAGTTGGGCAGGGGGCCAAGAGACCCAGTACTTC	CASSWAGGQETQYF